This T cell receptor beta chain was recorded in a study of breast tumors, draining lymph nodes, adjacent tissues (dated by TCRdb to about 2016). In the study overall: Breast cancer patients provided tumor, adjacent nontumor tissue and axillary lymph nodes, and the study compared the TCR beta repertoires across these three sources. In human breast cancer, the study set out to assess how tumor, surrounding tissue and draining lymph node repertoires relate to one another and whether T cells might be exchanged between them. The study at large found these results: The similarity between tumor and nontumor tissue repertoires was significantly greater in luminal-like breast cancer than in basal-like breast cancer. Tumor T-cell repertoires showed less diversity than lymph node repertoires and more diversity than nontumor tissue repertoires, and tumor T-cell repertoires showed preferential V and J gene usage. The data were judged consistent with most tumor T cells deriving from the lymph node and then expanding within tumor tissue. Rather than being directly demonstrated, the conclusion that tumor T cells originate in lymph nodes was presented as consistent with a hypothesis.

Reads for this sample came from an Illumina HiSeq 2000. TCR beta chain libraries were generated by multiplex PCR amplification. The amplified TCR beta chain products were analyzed by high-throughput sequencing. The public reads were quality trimmed at Q25 with fastp and then assembled into clones with MiXCR by TCRdb, keeping productive beta chains. CDR3 protein sequences are deduplicated, and each keeps its most common genes and DNA. The sample table holds 65,000 to 80,000 distinct CDR3 sequences, of which about 20% were seen once. The top ten hold 2% to 3% of the sample. This clonotype was observed many times. The antigen it binds to is not known. It has no much larger one-base neighbor in the sample; base qualities were not kept. CDR1 is given as ENHRY and CDR2 as SYGVKD, both from the germline V gene. The junction carries 17 bases between V and J, which are trimmed by 3 bases and 2 bases respectively. The CDR3 measures 18 amino acids from cysteine to phenylalanine. The CDR3 DNA has 54 bases and is translated from base 1.

The axillary draining lymph nodes of breast cancer patients were the source of the lymph node samples. The sample consisted of axillary lymph node tissue. The origin of this receptor is a female donor with breast cancer. Some clones in this sample may be carry-over from other donors' samples. The chain uses TRBV10-3 and TRBJ2-6; the D call is tentative, TRBD1 or TRBD2, as each matches 6 bases. The DNA reads TGTGCCATCAGTGACCGACCAGGAGGGGGTGCTGGGGCCAACGTCCTGACTTTC. It encodes CAISDRPGGGAGANVLTF.